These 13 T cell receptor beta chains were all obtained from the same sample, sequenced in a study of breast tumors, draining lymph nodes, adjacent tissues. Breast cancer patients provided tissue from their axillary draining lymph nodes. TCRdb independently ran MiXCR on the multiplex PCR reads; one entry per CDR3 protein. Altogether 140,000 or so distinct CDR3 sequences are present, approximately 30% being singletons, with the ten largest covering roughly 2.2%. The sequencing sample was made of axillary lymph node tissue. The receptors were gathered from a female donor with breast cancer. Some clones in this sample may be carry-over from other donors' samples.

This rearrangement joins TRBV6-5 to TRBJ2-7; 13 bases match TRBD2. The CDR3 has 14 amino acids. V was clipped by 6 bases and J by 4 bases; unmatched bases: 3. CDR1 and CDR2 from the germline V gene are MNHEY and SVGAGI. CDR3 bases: TGTGCCAGCAGACCGGGACTAGCGGGGTACGAGCAGTACTTC. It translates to CASRPGLAGYEQYF.

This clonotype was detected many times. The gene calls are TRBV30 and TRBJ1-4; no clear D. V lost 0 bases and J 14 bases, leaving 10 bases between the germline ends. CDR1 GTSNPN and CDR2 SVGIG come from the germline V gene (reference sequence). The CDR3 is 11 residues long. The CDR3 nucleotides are TGTGCCTGGAGTGTAGCATCGTCCCTGTTTTTT. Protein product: CAWSVASSLFF.

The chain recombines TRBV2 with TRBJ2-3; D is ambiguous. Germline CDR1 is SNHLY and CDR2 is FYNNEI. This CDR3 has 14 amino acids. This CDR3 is CTGSDWTAGDTQYF. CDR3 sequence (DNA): TGTACCGGCAGTGACTGGACCGCCGGGGATACGCAGTATTTT.

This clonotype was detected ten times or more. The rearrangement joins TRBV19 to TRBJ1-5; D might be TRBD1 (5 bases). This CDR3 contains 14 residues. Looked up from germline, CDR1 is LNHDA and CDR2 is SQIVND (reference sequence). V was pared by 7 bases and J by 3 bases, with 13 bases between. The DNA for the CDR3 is TGTGCCAGTACAGGAGGGGCGGTCAATCAGCCCCAGCATTTT. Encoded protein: CASTGGAVNQPQHF.

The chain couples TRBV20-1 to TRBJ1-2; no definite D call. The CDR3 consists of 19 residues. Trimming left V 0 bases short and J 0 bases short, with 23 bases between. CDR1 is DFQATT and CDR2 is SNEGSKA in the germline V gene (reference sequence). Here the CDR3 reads CSARDYHKMASDANYGYTF. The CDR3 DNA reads TGCAGTGCTAGAGATTATCATAAAATGGCGTCAGACGCTAACTATGGCTACACCTTC.

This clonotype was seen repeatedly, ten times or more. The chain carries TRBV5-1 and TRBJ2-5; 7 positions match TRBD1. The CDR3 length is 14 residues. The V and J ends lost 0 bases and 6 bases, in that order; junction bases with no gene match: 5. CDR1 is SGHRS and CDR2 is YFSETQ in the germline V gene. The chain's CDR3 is CASSLGGGVQTQYF. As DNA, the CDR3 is TGCGCCAGCAGCTTGGGAGGGGGCGTGCAGACCCAGTACTTC.

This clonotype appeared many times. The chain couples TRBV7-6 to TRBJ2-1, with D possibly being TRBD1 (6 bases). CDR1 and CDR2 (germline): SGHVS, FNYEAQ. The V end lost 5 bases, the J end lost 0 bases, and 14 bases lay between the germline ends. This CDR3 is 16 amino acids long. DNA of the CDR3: TGTGCCAGCAGCACACTTCAGGGGAGCTCCTACAATGAGCAGTTCTTC. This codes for CASSTLQGSSYNEQFF.

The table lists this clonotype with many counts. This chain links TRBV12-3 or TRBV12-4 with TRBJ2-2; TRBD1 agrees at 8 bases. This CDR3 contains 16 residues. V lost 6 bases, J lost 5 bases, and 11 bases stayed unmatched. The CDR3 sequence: CASSSTPRGPTGELFF. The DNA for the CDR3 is TGTGCCAGCAGCTCCACACCCAGGGGGCCGACCGGGGAGCTGTTTTTT.

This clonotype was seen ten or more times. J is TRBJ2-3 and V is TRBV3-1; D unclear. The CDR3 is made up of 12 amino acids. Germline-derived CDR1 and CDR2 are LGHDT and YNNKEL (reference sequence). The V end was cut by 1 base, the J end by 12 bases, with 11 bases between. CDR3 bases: TGTGCCAGCAGCCAAGTCCAGCGCGGCCAGTATTTT. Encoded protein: CASSQVQRGQYF.

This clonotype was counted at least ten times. This CDR3 is CASSRDREETQYF. The CDR3 DNA reads as TGTGCCAGCAGTCGTGACAGGGAAGAGACCCAGTACTTC. The rearrangement uses TRBV2 and TRBJ2-5; 7 bases map to TRBD1. The ends lost 5 bases at V and 3 bases at J; junction bases unmatched: 3. The germline gives CDR1 SNHLY, CDR2 FYNNEI. There are 13 residues in the CDR3.

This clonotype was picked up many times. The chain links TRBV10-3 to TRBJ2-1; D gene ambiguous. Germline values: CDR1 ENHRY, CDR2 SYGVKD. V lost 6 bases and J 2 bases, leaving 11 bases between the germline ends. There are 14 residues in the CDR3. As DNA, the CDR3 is TGTGCCATCAGGGACGCAAGCACCTACAATGAGCAGTTCTTC. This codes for CAIRDASTYNEQFF.

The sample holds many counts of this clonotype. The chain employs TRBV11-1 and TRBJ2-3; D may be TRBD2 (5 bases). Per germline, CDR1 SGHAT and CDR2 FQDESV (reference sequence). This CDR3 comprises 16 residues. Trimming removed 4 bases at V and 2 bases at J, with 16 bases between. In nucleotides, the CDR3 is TGTGCCAGCAGCTATCCAGGACTCGCCTCCACAGATACGCAGTATTTT. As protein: CASSYPGLASTDTQYF.

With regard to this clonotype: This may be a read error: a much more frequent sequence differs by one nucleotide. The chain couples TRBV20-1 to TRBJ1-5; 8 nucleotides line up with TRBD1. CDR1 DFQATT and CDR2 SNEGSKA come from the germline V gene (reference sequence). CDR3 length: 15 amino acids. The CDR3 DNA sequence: TGCAGTGCTAGAGGACAGGGGTTAAGCACTCAGCCCCAGCATTTT. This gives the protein CSARGQGLSTQPQHF.